The sequence of this T cell receptor beta chain was determined in a study of blood T cell repertoires in COVID-19. Study details: COVID-19 samples collected from the United States, Italy and Spain covered acute and convalescent phases. In each case, the material was cDNA or gDNA derived from T cells, B-cell-depleted T cells, or PBMCs.

V was clipped by 5 bases and J by 6 bases, with 13 bases between them. The germline V gene has CDR1 MDHEN and CDR2 SYDVKM. The CDR3 is 14 amino acids. Each recovered donor of Cohort 3 presented with two negative PCRs, clearance, or symptom resolution. In the authors' methods: Amplification of reference gene primers provided the estimated nucleated cell counts. TCRdb's table, derived via immunoSEQ multiplex PCR, lists solely in-frame clones and lacks some. The DNA gave D and trimming, while V, J and clone size come from that table. The sample yields roughly 350,000 clones, 92% seen once. The chain recombines TRBV28 with TRBJ2-2, with D tentatively TRBD1 (6 bases). This clonotype was sampled from a woman aged 25 to 39 who had recovered from COVID-19. The source material was PBMCs or T cells enriched from blood (not recorded which). CDR3 sequence: CASSLTGFAGELFF. CDR3 DNA sequence: TGTGCCAGCAGTCTGACAGGATTCGCCGGGGAGCTGTTTTTT.